These 4 T cell receptor beta chains were all obtained from the same sample, sequenced in a study of T-cell memory formation after mild COVID-19. TCRdb called the 5' RACE reads again in MiXCR, with one record for every CDR3 protein. The table has over 10,000 distinct CDR3 sequences, about 11% seen once. The sequencing sample was made of PBMCs or a T cell subset sorted from them (not recorded which). Receptors originate from an adult woman who had mild COVID-19 (a few samples of this study predate the infection). Cell type and time point are not known.

This clonotype appeared many times. The chain uses TRBV24-1 and TRBJ1-2; TRBD1 agrees at 7 bases. The trim removed 3 bases at V and 8 bases at J, leaving 5 bases unmatched. This CDR3 contains 13 residues. CDR1 and CDR2 (germline): KGHDR, SFDVKD. The CDR3 here is CATSDPDREGYTF. The CDR3 region has the DNA TGTGCCACCAGTGATCCCGACAGGGAAGGCTACACCTTC.

By sample fraction, this clonotype is medium-sized. V and J are TRBV4-3 and TRBJ2-7; D is undetermined. CDR3 length: 13 amino acids. V was cut by 1 base and J by 4 bases, with 8 bases left in between. CDR1 and CDR2 (germline): LGHNA, YSLEER. CDR3 nucleotide sequence: TGCGCCAGCAGCCAAGGTATAGAGTACGAGCAGTACTTC. This codes for CASSQGIEYEQYF.

There are many counts of this clonotype. The chain recombines TRBV3-1 with TRBJ2-2; D not certain. CDR3 length: 15 amino acids. Trimming pared 4 bases from V and 0 bases from J, leaving 9 bases between. Germline V CDR1 and CDR2: LGHDT, YNNKEL (reference sequence). CDR3 sequence (DNA): TGTGCCAGCAGCCTCCGGGTCCCGAACACCGGGGAGCTGTTTTTT. It encodes CASSLRVPNTGELFF.

This clonotype was counted at least ten times. The gene calls are TRBV5-1 and TRBJ2-7; D not resolved. Per the germline V gene, CDR1 is SGHRS and CDR2 is YFSETQ. Trimming removed 0 bases from V and 4 bases from J, with 8 bases in between. The CDR3 sequence is 13 residues long. CDR3 residues: CASSLAPGYEQYF. The CDR3 coding sequence is TGCGCCAGCAGCTTGGCCCCCGGGTACGAGCAGTACTTC.